This T cell receptor (beta chain) was retrieved from a study of Graves' ophthalmopathy and Graves' hyperthyroidism. General study findings and limits: Most expanded clonotypes in thyroid above 0.001 frequency also showed up in blood.

RNA transcripts were the source from which TCR beta CDR3 regions were amplified. Scientists carried out first-round RT-PCR using HTBI primers and then a second-round multiplex PCR. TCRdb recomputed calls from the multiplex PCR reads with MiXCR, one row per CDR3 protein. The sample comprises 900,000 to 1,200,000 distinct CDR3 sequences, around a third of which are singletons, and roughly 11% rests with the top ten. The CDR3 consists of 14 residues. V gave up 1 base and J gave up 6 bases; unmatched junction bases: 4. This clonotype has a count of ten or more. Antigen unknown. J is TRBJ1-2 and V is TRBV12-3 or TRBV12-4, with TRBD1 identical over 8 bases. The sample comprised peripheral blood or thyroid tissue (not recorded which). The receptor was derived from an adult man with Graves' hyperthyroidism. The CDR3 sequence is CASSLDRGRNGYTF. CDR3 in DNA: TGTGCCAGCAGTTTAGACAGGGGGAGGAATGGCTACACCTTC.